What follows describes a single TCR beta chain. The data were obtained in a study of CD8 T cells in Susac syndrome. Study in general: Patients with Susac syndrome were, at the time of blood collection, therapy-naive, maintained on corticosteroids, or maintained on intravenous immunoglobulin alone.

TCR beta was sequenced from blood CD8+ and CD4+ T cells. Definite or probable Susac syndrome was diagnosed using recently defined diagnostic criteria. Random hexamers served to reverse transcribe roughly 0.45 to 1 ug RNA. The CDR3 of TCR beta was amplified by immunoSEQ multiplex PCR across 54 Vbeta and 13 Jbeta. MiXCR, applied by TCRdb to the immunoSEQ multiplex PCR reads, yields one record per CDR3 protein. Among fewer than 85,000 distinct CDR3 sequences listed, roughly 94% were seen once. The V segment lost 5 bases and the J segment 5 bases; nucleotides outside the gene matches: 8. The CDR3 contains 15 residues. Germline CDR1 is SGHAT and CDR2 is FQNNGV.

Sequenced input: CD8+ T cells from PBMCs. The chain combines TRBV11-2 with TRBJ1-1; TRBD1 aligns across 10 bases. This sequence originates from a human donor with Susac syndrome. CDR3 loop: CASSPLEGQGTEAFF. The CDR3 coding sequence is TGTGCCAGCAGCCCGCTCGAGGGACAGGGGACTGAAGCTTTCTTT.